Listed below are T cell receptor beta chains from one sample, sequenced in a study of CD8 T cells in Susac syndrome. Using its own MiXCR run on the immunoSEQ multiplex PCR reads, TCRdb lists one record per CDR3 protein. The sample lists under 550,000 distinct CDR3 sequences, approximately 85% occurring once. Input material: CD8+ T cells from PBMCs. These receptors came from a human donor with multiple sclerosis. Both conserved end residues are part of each CDR3. A D gene is named only where the DNA matches it firmly. Clone size is not always given. Where it is, it says once, few, many or a class for expanded clones.

v_call	d_call	j_call	clone_size	cdr3_aa	cdr3_nt
TRBV30	NA	TRBJ1-1	NA	CACVESGEKSTEAFF	TGTGCCTGCGTGGAATCGGGGGAAAAGAGTACTGAAGCTTTCTTT
TRBV27	NA	TRBJ1-5	NA	CASSLSGPNSNQPQHF	TGTGCCAGCAGTTTATCAGGGCCGAATAGCAATCAGCCCCAGCATTTT
TRBV7-9	NA	TRBJ2-7	NA	CASSTRTGRNSYEQYF	TGTGCCAGCAGCACTCGAACGGGCAGGAACTCCTACGAGCAGTACTTC
TRBV6-1	NA	TRBJ2-1	NA	CATTNGDSSYNEQFF	TGTGCCACCACCAACGGGGATAGCTCCTACAATGAGCAGTTCTTC
TRBV28	NA	TRBJ2-1	NA	CASSSHMSSYNEQFF	TGTGCCAGCAGTTCTCATATGAGCTCCTACAATGAGCAGTTCTTC
TRBV28	NA	TRBJ2-7	NA	CASSLCQEWGPYEQYF	TGTGCCAGCAGTTTATGTCAGGAGTGGGGCCCCTACGAGCAGTACTTC
TRBV25-1	NA	TRBJ2-2	NA	CASSELLGELFF	TGTGCCAGCAGTGAACTTCTCGGGGAGCTGTTTTTT
TRBV6-1	TRBD1	TRBJ1-2	NA	CASSDNPGQGNYGYTF	TGTGCCAGCAGTGATAATCCGGGACAGGGAAACTATGGCTACACCTTC
TRBV4-1	TRBD1	TRBJ1-5	NA	CASSQDGTGGNQPQHF	TGCGCCAGCAGCCAAGATGGGACAGGGGGCAATCAGCCCCAGCATTTT
TRBV24-1	NA	TRBJ2-2	NA	CATSDRGRTGELFF	TGTGCCACCAGTGACAGGGGAAGGACCGGGGAGCTGTTTTTT
TRBV27	NA	TRBJ2-3	NA	CASSSAPTDTQYF	TGTGCCAGCAGTTCGGCCCCCACAGATACGCAGTATTTT
TRBV27	NA	TRBJ2-2	NA	CASSDTGSVTGELFF	TGTGCCAGCAGTGACACAGGGTCTGTAACCGGGGAGCTGTTTTTT
TRBV29-1	NA	TRBJ2-1	NA	CSVFFSPSGNEQFF	TGCAGCGTTTTTTTCTCCCCGTCGGGCAATGAGCAGTTCTTC
TRBV19	NA	TRBJ1-2	NA	CASSRDGTINYGYTF	TGTGCCAGTAGTCGGGACGGGACCATCAACTATGGCTACACCTTC
TRBV15	TRBD2	TRBJ2-1	few	CATSGLAGSLSYNEQFF	TGTGCCACCAGCGGACTAGCGGGTTCACTCTCCTACAATGAGCAGTTCTTC
TRBV29-1	NA	TRBJ2-1	NA	CSVPRTGIEQFF	TGCAGCGTCCCCAGGACGGGGATTGAGCAGTTCTTC
TRBV27	TRBD1	TRBJ2-4	NA	CASSLSGGSAVFQYF	TGTGCCAGCAGTTTATCAGGGGGCTCAGCAGTCTTTCAGTACTTC
TRBV9	NA	TRBJ2-1	NA	CASVGSFNEQFF	TGTGCCAGTGTGGGGAGTTTCAATGAGCAGTTCTTC
TRBV5-1	TRBD1	TRBJ1-4	once	CASSLLGTGGSYNEKLFF	TGCGCCAGCAGCCTTCTGGGGACAGGGGGCTCTTATAATGAAAAACTGTTTTTT
TRBV11-3	NA	TRBJ2-7	NA	CASSSRDSWGEQYF	TGTGCCAGCAGCTCCCGGGACTCCTGGGGCGAGCAGTACTTC
TRBV2	TRBD1	TRBJ2-7	NA	CASSETGTVTYEQYF	TGTGCCAGCAGCGAGACCGGGACAGTCACCTACGAGCAGTACTTC
TRBV27	NA	TRBJ2-1	NA	CASSGTEDNEQFF	TGTGCCAGCTCCGGTACGGAGGACAATGAGCAGTTCTTC
TRBV29-1	NA	TRBJ2-1	NA	CSVRDGTYNEQFF	TGCAGCGTTCGGGACGGGACCTACAATGAGCAGTTCTTC
TRBV27	NA	TRBJ2-1	NA	CASRDNYNEQFF	TGTGCCAGCAGGGATAACTACAATGAGCAGTTCTTC
TRBV9	TRBD1	TRBJ1-5	NA	CASSVGRTGPPSNQPQHF	TGTGCCAGCAGCGTAGGACGGACAGGGCCCCCAAGCAATCAGCCCCAGCATTTT
TRBV30	NA	TRBJ1-1	NA	CAWSVPEGTEAFF	TGTGCCTGGAGTGTACCGGAAGGGACTGAAGCTTTCTTT
TRBV7-3	NA	TRBJ1-1	NA	CASSPYGGAEAFF	TGTGCCAGCAGCCCTTATGGGGGTGCTGAAGCTTTCTTT
TRBV7-9	NA	TRBJ2-5	NA	CASSLALDSQETQYF	TGTGCCAGCAGCTTAGCGCTAGACTCACAAGAGACCCAGTACTTC
TRBV6-5	TRBD2	TRBJ2-5	NA	CASAWGGQETQYF	TGTGCCAGCGCCTGGGGGGGACAAGAGACCCAGTACTTC
TRBV4-1	TRBD1	TRBJ2-7	NA	CASSDETGANSYEQYF	TGCGCCAGCAGCGACGAGACAGGGGCCAACTCCTACGAGCAGTACTTC
TRBV5-1	NA	TRBJ2-7	once	CASSLRGRSFSYEQYF	TGCGCCAGCAGCTTGAGAGGCAGGTCCTTCTCCTACGAGCAGTACTTC
TRBV29-1	TRBD2	TRBJ2-4	NA	CSVVIPPATSGMFQYF	TGCAGCGTTGTTATTCCACCCGCGACTAGCGGGATGTTTCAGTACTTC
TRBV6-5	NA	TRBJ1-2	NA	CASSYSGFWYGYTF	TGTGCCAGCAGTTACTCGGGATTTTGGTATGGCTACACCTTC
TRBV27	TRBD1	TRBJ2-7	NA	CASSFLGTGNGEQYF	TGTGCCAGCAGTTTTCTAGGGACAGGGAATGGCGAGCAGTACTTC
TRBV5-6	NA	TRBJ1-1	NA	CASSSGTAGEAEAFF	TGTGCCAGCAGCTCTGGGACCGCCGGAGAAGCTGAAGCTTTCTTT
TRBV5-1	TRBD1	TRBJ2-7	NA	CASSLYPGQGQYEQYF	TGCGCCAGCAGCTTATATCCGGGACAGGGGCAATACGAGCAGTACTTC
TRBV27	NA	TRBJ1-1	NA	CASCSAGENTEAFF	TGTGCCAGCTGCAGTGCAGGGGAAAACACTGAAGCTTTCTTT